Shown below are 5 T cell receptor beta chains from a single sample sequenced in a study of control samples from healthy donors and cancer patients. Profiling relied on immunoSEQ multiplex PCR, and the TCRdb table lists in-frame clones only, not all of them. This table has about 170,000 clones, about 87% appearing once. Sequenced material: blood. The receptors originated from a man aged 30 to 39 in good health.

V is TRBV4-3 and J is TRBJ2-7; D not resolved. The CDR3 runs 15 residues. V was shortened by 2 bases and J by 1 base, with 12 bases between the two germline ends. Germline loops: CDR1 LGHNA, CDR2 YSLEER. The CDR3 here is CASSQYPYTSYEQYF. DNA for the CDR3: TGCGCCAGCAGCCAATACCCATATACTTCCTACGAGCAGTACTTC.

A single count supports this clone. V gene TRBV3-1 (or the pseudogene TRBV3-2) combines with J gene TRBJ1-6, with D maybe TRBD1 (6 bases). Germline values: CDR1 LGHDT, CDR2 YNNKEL (reference sequence). V lost 1 base to trimming and J lost 10 bases, with 17 bases between them. The CDR3 is made up of 16 amino acids. Here the CDR3 reads CASSQGGGRSYSPLHF. Here the CDR3 DNA reads TGTGCCAGCAGCCAAGGAGGGGGGAGGTCTTACTCACCCCTCCACTTT.

V gene TRBV4-2 combines with J gene TRBJ1-6; possible D gene TRBD1, 5 bases. Germline CDR1 LGHNA, CDR2 YNFKEQ. Trimming removed 0 bases at V and 13 bases at J, with 16 bases between. The CDR3 covers 15 residues. The CDR3 DNA is TGTGCCAGCAGCCAAGAAAAGCGGGGCGGGTTGCCCCTCCACTTT. Protein product: CASSQEKRGGLPLHF.

The chain's CDR3 is CASSPTGGEKLFF. The CDR3 DNA follows: TGTGCCAGCAGCCCCACGGGAGGGGAAAAACTGTTTTTT. V gene TRBV7-9 combines with J gene TRBJ1-4; D uncertain. CDR1 is SEHNR, CDR2 FQNEAQ, per germline (reference sequence). V lost 5 bases to trimming and J lost 8 bases, with 12 bases between them. The CDR3 contains 13 residues.

The chain couples TRBV5-1 to TRBJ1-1; weak D call: TRBD1 (5 bases). With 0 bases removed from V and 1 base from J, the gap between germline ends came to 10 bases. The germline gives CDR1 SGHRS, CDR2 YFSETQ. The CDR3 is made up of 15 amino acids. The CDR3 coding sequence is TGCGCCAGCAGCTTGGAGCGGGGGGAGAACACTGAAGCTTTCTTT. Amino acids: CASSLERGENTEAFF.